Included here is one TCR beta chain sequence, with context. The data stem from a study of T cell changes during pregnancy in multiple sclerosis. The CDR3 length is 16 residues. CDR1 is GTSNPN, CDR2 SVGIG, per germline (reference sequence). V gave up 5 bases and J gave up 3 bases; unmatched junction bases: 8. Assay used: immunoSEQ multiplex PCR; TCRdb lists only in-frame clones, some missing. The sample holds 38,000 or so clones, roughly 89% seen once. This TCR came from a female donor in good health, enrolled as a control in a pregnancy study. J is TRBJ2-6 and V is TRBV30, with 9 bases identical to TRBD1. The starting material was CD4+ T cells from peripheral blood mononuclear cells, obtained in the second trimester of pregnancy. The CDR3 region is CAWGGQGSFGANVLTF. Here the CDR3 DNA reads TGTGCCTGGGGGGGACAGGGAAGCTTTGGGGCCAACGTCCTGACTTTC.